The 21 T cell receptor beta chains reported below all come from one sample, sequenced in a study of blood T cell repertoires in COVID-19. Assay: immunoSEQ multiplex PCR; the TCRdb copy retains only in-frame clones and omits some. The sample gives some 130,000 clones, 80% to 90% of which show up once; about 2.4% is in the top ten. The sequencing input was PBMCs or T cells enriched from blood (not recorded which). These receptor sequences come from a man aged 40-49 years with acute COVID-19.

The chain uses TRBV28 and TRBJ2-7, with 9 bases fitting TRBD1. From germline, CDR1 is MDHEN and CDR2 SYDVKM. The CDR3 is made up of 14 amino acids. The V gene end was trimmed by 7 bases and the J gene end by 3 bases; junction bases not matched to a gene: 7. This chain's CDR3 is CASTSGQGGYEQYF. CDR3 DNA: TGTGCCAGCACTTCGGGACAGGGAGGCTACGAGCAGTACTTC.

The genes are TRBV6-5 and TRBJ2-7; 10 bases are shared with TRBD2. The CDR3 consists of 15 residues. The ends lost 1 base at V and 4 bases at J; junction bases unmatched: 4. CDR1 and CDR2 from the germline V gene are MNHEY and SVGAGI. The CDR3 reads CASSYYLAGVYEQYF. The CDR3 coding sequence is TGTGCCAGCAGTTACTACCTAGCGGGAGTGTACGAGCAGTACTTC.

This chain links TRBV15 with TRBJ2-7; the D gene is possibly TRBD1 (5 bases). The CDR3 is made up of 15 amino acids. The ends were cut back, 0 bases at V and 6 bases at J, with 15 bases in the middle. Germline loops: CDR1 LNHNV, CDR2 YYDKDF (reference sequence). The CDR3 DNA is TGTGCCACCAGCAGAGATCGGGCAGGGTCCGGCGAGCAGTACTTC. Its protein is CATSRDRAGSGEQYF.

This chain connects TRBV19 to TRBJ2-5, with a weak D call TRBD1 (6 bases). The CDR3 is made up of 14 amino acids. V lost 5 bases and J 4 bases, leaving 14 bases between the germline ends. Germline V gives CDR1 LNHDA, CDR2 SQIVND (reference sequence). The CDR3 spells CASSPDRWAETQYF. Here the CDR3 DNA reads TGTGCCAGTAGTCCGGACAGATGGGCAGAGACCCAGTACTTC.

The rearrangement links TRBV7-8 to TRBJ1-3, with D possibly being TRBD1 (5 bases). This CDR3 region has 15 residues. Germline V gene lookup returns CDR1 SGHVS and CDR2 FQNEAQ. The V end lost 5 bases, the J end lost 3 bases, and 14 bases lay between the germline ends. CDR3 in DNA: TGTGCCAGCAGCCCCCGCGCAGGGTATGGAAACACCATATATTTT. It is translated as CASSPRAGYGNTIYF.

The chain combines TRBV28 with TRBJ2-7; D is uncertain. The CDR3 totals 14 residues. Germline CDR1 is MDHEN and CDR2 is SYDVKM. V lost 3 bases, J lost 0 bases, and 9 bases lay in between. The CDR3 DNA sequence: TGTGCCAGCAGTTTCCCCACAGTCTCCTACGAGCAGTACTTC. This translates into CASSFPTVSYEQYF.

CDR3 sequence: CASSPGLQGRHYGYTF. For the CDR3, the DNA is TGTGCCAGCTCACCGGGACTCCAAGGGCGTCACTATGGCTACACCTTC. The V gene is TRBV18, the J gene TRBJ1-2; maybe TRBD1 (5 bases). Trimming took off 3 bases at V and 3 bases at J, with 17 bases between the two ends. The germline CDR1 and CDR2 sequences are KGHSH and LQKENI. CDR3 length equals 16 residues.

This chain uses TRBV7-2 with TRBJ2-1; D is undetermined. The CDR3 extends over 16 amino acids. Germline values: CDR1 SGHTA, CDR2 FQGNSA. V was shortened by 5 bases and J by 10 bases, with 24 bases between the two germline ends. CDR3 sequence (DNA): TGTGCCAGCAGCACCCTCGGATATGGAGCCCCGGAGGAGCAGTTCTTC. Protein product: CASSTLGYGAPEEQFF.

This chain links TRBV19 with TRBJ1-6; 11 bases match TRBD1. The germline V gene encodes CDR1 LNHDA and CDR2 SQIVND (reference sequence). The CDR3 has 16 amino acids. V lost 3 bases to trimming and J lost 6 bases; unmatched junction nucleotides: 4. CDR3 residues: CASSMYGTGGNSPLHF. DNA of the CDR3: TGTGCCAGTAGTATGTATGGGACAGGGGGTAATTCACCCCTCCACTTT.

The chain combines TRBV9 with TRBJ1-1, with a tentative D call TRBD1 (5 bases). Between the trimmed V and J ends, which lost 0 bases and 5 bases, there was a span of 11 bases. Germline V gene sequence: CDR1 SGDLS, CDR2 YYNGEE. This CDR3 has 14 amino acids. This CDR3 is CASSVVLGGTEAFF. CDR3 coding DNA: TGTGCCAGCAGCGTAGTCCTTGGGGGGACTGAAGCTTTCTTT.

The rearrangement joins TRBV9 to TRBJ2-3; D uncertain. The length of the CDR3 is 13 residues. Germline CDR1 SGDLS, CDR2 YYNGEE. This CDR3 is CTQIRSCTDTQYF. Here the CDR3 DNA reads TGTACACAGATCCGTTCTTGCACAGATACGCAGTATTTT.

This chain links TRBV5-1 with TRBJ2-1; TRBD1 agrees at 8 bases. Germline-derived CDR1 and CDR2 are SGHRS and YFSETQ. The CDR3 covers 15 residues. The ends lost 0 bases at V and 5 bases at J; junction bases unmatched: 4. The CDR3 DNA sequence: TGCGCCAGCAGCTTGGGGACAGGGTTGAACAATGAGCAGTTCTTC. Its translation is CASSLGTGLNNEQFF.

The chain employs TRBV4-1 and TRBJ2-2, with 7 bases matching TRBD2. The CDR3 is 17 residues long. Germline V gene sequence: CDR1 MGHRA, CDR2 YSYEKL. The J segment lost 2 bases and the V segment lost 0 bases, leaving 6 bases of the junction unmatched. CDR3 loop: CASSQDPGLSNTGELFF. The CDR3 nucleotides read TGCGCCAGCAGCCAAGATCCGGGACTATCAAACACCGGGGAGCTGTTTTTT.

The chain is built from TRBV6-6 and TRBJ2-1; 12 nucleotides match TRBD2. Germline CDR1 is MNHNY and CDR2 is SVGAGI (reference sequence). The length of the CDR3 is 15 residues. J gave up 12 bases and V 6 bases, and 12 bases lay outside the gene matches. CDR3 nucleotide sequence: TGTGCCAGCAGCCAGCAGACTAGCGGGAGCTCGGCGCAGTTCTTC. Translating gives CASSQQTSGSSAQFF.

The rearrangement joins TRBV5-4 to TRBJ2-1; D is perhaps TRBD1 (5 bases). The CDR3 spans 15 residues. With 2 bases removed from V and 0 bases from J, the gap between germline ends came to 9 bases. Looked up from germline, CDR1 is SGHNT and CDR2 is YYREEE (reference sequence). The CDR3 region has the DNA TGTGCCAGCAGCTTCCAGGACACCTCCTACAATGAGCAGTTCTTC. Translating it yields CASSFQDTSYNEQFF.

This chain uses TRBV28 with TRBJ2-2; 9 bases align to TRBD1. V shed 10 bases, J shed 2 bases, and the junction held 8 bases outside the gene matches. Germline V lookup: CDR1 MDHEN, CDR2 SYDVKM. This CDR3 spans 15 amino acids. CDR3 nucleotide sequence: TGTGCCATTTCACAGGGGGCGGATAACACCGGGGAGCTGTTTTTT. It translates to CAISQGADNTGELFF.

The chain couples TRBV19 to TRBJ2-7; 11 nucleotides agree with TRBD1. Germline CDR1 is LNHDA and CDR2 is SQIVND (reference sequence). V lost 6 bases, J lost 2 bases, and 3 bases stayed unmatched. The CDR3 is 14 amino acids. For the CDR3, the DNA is TGTGCCAGTAGCGGGACAGGGGGGGCCTACGAGCAGTACTTC. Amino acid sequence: CASSGTGGAYEQYF.

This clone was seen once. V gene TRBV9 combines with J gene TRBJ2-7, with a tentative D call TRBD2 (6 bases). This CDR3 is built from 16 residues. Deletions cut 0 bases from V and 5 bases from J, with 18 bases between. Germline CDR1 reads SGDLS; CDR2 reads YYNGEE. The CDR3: CASSVAGTGVGNEQYF. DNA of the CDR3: TGTGCCAGCAGCGTAGCGGGGACTGGCGTGGGGAACGAGCAGTACTTC.

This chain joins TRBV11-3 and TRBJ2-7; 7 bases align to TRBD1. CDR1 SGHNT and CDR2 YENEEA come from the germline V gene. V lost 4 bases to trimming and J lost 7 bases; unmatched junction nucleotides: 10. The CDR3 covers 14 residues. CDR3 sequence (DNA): TGTGCCAGCAGCTCCCCTCACAGGGGCAGTGAGCAGTACTTC. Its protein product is CASSSPHRGSEQYF.

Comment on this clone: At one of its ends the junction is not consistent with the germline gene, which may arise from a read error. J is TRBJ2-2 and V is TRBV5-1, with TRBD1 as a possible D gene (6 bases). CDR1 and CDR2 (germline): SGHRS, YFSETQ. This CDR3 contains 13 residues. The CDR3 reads CASSWDTTGELFF. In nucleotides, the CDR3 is TGCGCCAGCAGCTGGGACACCACCGGGGAACTGTTTTTT.

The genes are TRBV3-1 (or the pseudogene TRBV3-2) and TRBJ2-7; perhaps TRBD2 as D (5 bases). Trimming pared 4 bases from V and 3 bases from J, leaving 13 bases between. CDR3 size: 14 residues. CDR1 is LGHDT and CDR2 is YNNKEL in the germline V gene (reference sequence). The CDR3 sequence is CASSLLTTNYEQYF. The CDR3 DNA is TGTGCCAGCAGCCTCCTGACTACCAACTACGAGCAGTACTTC.